A single sample gave rise to the 22 T cell receptor beta chains below, sequenced in a study of T cell repertoires in cytomegalovirus infection. TCRdb reprocessed the reads via MiXCR and lists one record per CDR3 protein. The sample has some 220,000 distinct CDR3 sequences; around 6.6% are singletons. Input material: PBMCs. The receptors here all came from a human donor in good health (CMV status not recorded). Some clones in this sample may be carry-over from other donors' samples.

This clonotype was counted ten times or more. The chain links TRBV6-4 to TRBJ1-3; 12 positions match TRBD1. The CDR3 has 18 amino acids. With 0 bases clipped from V and 4 bases from J, the junction kept 7 bases outside the gene matches. Germline V CDR1 and CDR2: MRHNA, SNTAGT. CDR3 sequence (DNA): TGTGCCAGCAGTGACTCGGGGGGACAGGGGGCATCAGGAAACACCATATATTTT. It yields the protein CASSDSGGQGASGNTIYF.

V is TRBV20-1 and J is TRBJ1-5; no reliable D call. V shed 1 base and J shed 4 bases, with 14 bases lying between them. This CDR3 region has 15 residues. Germline CDR1 is DFQATT and CDR2 is SNEGSKA (reference sequence). This CDR3 is CSARATQIRNQPQHF. The CDR3 DNA is TGCAGTGCTAGAGCGACACAGATCCGTAATCAGCCCCAGCATTTT.

Comments on this clonotype: Since a much larger clone is just one base distant, this may be a read error. The V gene is TRBV29-1, the J gene TRBJ2-5; 8 bases are shared with TRBD2. Germline V gene data show CDR1 as SQVTM and CDR2 as ANQGSEA. This CDR3 has 12 amino acids. The CDR3 loop is CSVASGGETQCF. CDR3 bases: TGCAGCGTTGCGTCCGGGGGGGAGACCCAGTGCTTC. The full variable domain, in which reference TRBV29-1 and TRBJ2-5 provide the parts outside the CDR3, is SAVISQKPSRDICQRGTSLTIQCQVDSQVTMMFWYRQQPGQSLTLIATANQGSEATYESGFVIDKFPISRPNLTFSTLTVSNMSPEDSSIYLCSVASGGETQCFGPGTRLLVL.

This clonotype was observed many times. The chain uses TRBV29-1 and TRBJ2-1; D is unclear. Germline-derived CDR1 and CDR2 are SQVTM and ANQGSEA. The V and J ends lost 4 bases and 6 bases respectively, with 13 bases between them. The CDR3 has 13 residues. The CDR3 DNA reads TGCAGCGTTGCAGGAAAACAAGGCAATGAGCAGTTCTTC. This codes for CSVAGKQGNEQFF.

In this sample, this clonotype turned up many times. In DNA form, the CDR3 reads TGTGCCAGCAGCCTGACAGGAGCCTCCTACAATGAGCAGTTCTTC. This codes for CASSLTGASYNEQFF. This sequence joins TRBV2 and TRBJ2-1; D is perhaps TRBD1 (6 bases). Germline lookup yields CDR1 SNHLY and CDR2 FYNNEI. Trimming took off 6 bases at V and 0 bases at J, with 12 bases between the two ends. The CDR3 length is 15 residues.

This clonotype was detected many times. The rearrangement links TRBV6-2 or TRBV6-3 to TRBJ2-7, with 7 nucleotides matching TRBD1. The trim removed 6 bases at V and 0 bases at J, leaving 5 bases unmatched. Germline V CDR1 and CDR2: MNHEY, SVGEGT. There are 14 residues in the CDR3. The CDR3 region has the DNA TGTGCCAGCAGACTACAGGGGAGCTCCTACGAGCAGTACTTC. Its translation: CASRLQGSSYEQYF.

The table lists this clonotype with many counts. The rearrangement links TRBV6-2 or TRBV6-3 to TRBJ1-1, with unresolved D. The CDR3 loop spans 11 amino acids. CDR1 is MNHEY, CDR2 SVGEGT, per germline. Trimming took off 7 bases at V and 11 bases at J, with 14 bases between the two ends. Here the CDR3 reads CASTYGEMAFF. CDR3 nucleotides: TGTGCCAGCACCTACGGGGAAATGGCTTTCTTT.

In this sample, this clonotype turned up many times. The CDR3 DNA reads TGTGCCAGCAGTTCCGGGGACAGGACTGGGAGCAATCAGCCCCAGCATTTT. This sequence encodes CASSSGDRTGSNQPQHF. The chain is built from TRBV12-3 or TRBV12-4 and TRBJ1-5, with 8 bases identical to TRBD1. Losses at the gene ends were 4 bases for V and 1 base for J; bases not matched to a gene: 9. The CDR3 sequence is 17 residues long.

Ten or more counts support this clonotype. CDR3: CASSAGPRAGGNEQFF. The CDR3, as DNA: TGTGCCAGCAGCGCTGGGCCCCGGGCGGGGGGGAATGAGCAGTTCTTC. The V call is TRBV2, the J call TRBJ2-1; 9 bases agree with TRBD2. From germline, CDR1 is SNHLY and CDR2 FYNNEI. J was trimmed by 7 bases and V by 6 bases; bases with no gene match: 13. The CDR3 is 16 residues long.

This clonotype appeared many times. This chain links TRBV12-3 or TRBV12-4 with TRBJ2-3, with 7 bases matching TRBD2. The CDR3 is made up of 14 amino acids. V lost 6 bases, J lost 1 base, and 4 bases stayed unmatched. CDR3 DNA: TGTGCCAGCAGGCGCAGCGGGGGCACAGATACGCAGTATTTT. Translated: CASRRSGGTDTQYF.

There are many counts of this clonotype. The chain uses TRBV23-1 and TRBJ2-1; D not resolved. TRBV23-1 is an ORF, and what it does is uncertain. V gave up 4 bases and J gave up 8 bases, with 15 bases separating them. The CDR3 spans 14 residues. The CDR3 here is CASSLLLQGDEQFF. In DNA form, the CDR3 reads TGCGCCAGCAGTCTCCTCCTTCAAGGCGATGAGCAGTTCTTC.

The table lists this clonotype with a few counts. This sequence joins TRBV20-1 and TRBJ2-5, with TRBD2 identical over 8 bases. Looked up from germline, CDR1 is DFQATT and CDR2 is SNEGSKA (reference sequence). Trimming at V came to 5 bases and at J to 4 bases, leaving 12 bases not matched to a gene. The CDR3 spans 15 residues. The CDR3 DNA follows: TGCAGTGCTCACGATCCGGGACTAGATTTAGAGACCCAGTACTTC. The encoded protein is CSAHDPGLDLETQYF.

This clonotype was seen many times. The chain is built from TRBV3-1 and TRBJ2-2; D not resolved. Germline V gene data show CDR1 as LGHDT and CDR2 as YNNKEL (reference sequence). This CDR3 comprises 16 residues. Trimming shortened V by 1 base and J by 1 base, and 10 bases separated the two germline ends. CDR3: CASSQARSMNTGELFF. The CDR3 nucleotides read TGTGCCAGCAGCCAAGCGCGATCTATGAACACCGGGGAGCTGTTTTTT.

This clonotype was counted ten times or more. V is TRBV6-2 or TRBV6-3 and J is TRBJ2-2, with 7 bases lining up with TRBD1. The V and J ends lost 4 bases and 0 bases, in that order; junction bases with no gene match: 5. This CDR3 spans 16 amino acids. CDR1 and CDR2 (germline): MNHEY, SVGEGT. CDR3 in amino acids: CASSLRDSPNTGELFF. CDR3 in DNA: TGTGCCAGCAGTTTACGGGACAGCCCGAACACCGGGGAGCTGTTTTTT.

This clonotype showed up many times. The chain links TRBV7-9 to TRBJ2-3; TRBD1 matches at 8 bases. The germline gives CDR1 SEHNR, CDR2 FQNEAQ (reference sequence). The CDR3 totals 12 residues. Germline trimming cut 6 bases from V and 5 bases from J; bases unmatched to any gene: 1. The CDR3 here is CASRGTGDTQYF. CDR3 bases: TGTGCCAGCAGGGGGACAGGAGATACGCAGTATTTT.

This clonotype has ten or more counts. This chain joins TRBV5-4 and TRBJ1-6; D is perhaps TRBD1 (6 bases). With 1 base removed from V and 8 bases from J, the gap between germline ends came to 16 bases. The CDR3 loop spans 16 amino acids. CDR1 SGHNT and CDR2 YYREEE come from the germline V gene (reference sequence). CDR3 nucleotides: TGTGCCAGCAGCTTGTATTCTCAGGGGATGGATTCACCCCTCCACTTT. Translated: CASSLYSQGMDSPLHF.

There are many counts of this clonotype. The chain joins TRBV29-1 to TRBJ1-5, with unresolved D. Trimming cost V 4 bases and J 4 bases, with 8 bases left between them. Germline values: CDR1 SQVTM, CDR2 ANQGSEA. CDR3 length: 12 residues. CDR3 sequence: CSVALRNQPQHF. For the CDR3, the DNA is TGCAGCGTTGCTCTCAGGAATCAGCCCCAGCATTTT.

The chain joins TRBV11-3 to TRBJ2-1; D is possibly TRBD1 (6 bases). Looked up from germline, CDR1 is SGHNT and CDR2 is YENEEA. This CDR3 is 15 amino acids long. V was clipped by 9 bases and J by 2 bases, with 17 bases between them. The CDR3 region has the DNA TGTGCCAGTTCCCCAGGGGAAGGGCCCTACAATGAGCAGTTCTTC. It encodes CASSPGEGPYNEQFF.

This clonotype has ten or more counts. The chain uses TRBV20-1 and TRBJ2-2; a weak D match, TRBD1 (5 bases). Trimming stripped 3 bases from V and 3 bases from J, with 11 bases between. The CDR3 has 14 amino acids. The germline V gene has CDR1 DFQATT and CDR2 SNEGSKA (reference sequence). The CDR3 nucleotides are TGCAGTGCTAGGGGGTACAGGTACACCGGGGAGCTGTTTTTT. Translating it yields CSARGYRYTGELFF.

The table lists this clonotype with many counts. V and J are TRBV7-9 and TRBJ2-7; D is uncertain. There are 14 residues in the CDR3. Germline CDR1 and CDR2: SEHNR and FQNEAQ (reference sequence). The V end lost 2 bases, the J end lost 2 bases, and 10 bases lay between the germline ends. In DNA, the CDR3 is TGTGCCAGCAGCTTATTTGGCAGGACCTACGAGCAGTACTTC. Residues: CASSLFGRTYEQYF.

This clonotype was detected ten times or more. The rearrangement links TRBV6-1 to TRBJ2-5, with D unclear. V lost 6 bases and J 0 bases, leaving 23 bases between the germline ends. Germline loops: CDR1 MNHNS, CDR2 SASEGT. This CDR3 is 18 amino acids long. In DNA, the CDR3 is TGTGCCAGCAGCCGTTTGGCGATCACGGACCGCGACCAAGAGACCCAGTACTTC. Amino acids: CASSRLAITDRDQETQYF.

At least ten counts were recorded for this clonotype. The gene calls are TRBV7-2 and TRBJ2-3; 8 positions agree with TRBD2. Germline CDR1 SGHTA, CDR2 FQGNSA. The CDR3 totals 14 residues. V lost 4 bases to trimming and J lost 8 bases; unmatched junction nucleotides: 8. The CDR3 spells CASSSGGALATQYF. The CDR3 DNA reads as TGTGCCAGCAGCTCCGGGGGGGCCTTGGCTACGCAGTATTTT.